This T cell receptor beta chain was observed in a study of blood T cell repertoires in COVID-19. Profiling relied on immunoSEQ multiplex PCR, and the TCRdb table lists in-frame clones only, not all of them. The repertoire holds roughly 320,000 clones, with 90% to 95% as singletons. Between the trimmed V and J ends, which lost 3 bases and 6 bases, there was a span of 6 bases. Per germline, CDR1 SGHTA and CDR2 FQGNSA. CDR3 length: 12 amino acids. This clonotype was sampled from a woman aged 25-40 years who had been exposed to COVID-19. The gene calls are TRBV7-2 and TRBJ1-5; the D is unclear. The sequenced sample consisted of PBMCs or T cells enriched from blood (not recorded which). CDR3 sequence: CASSFAGQPQHF. DNA for the CDR3: TGTGCCAGCAGCTTTGCCGGTCAGCCCCAGCATTTT.